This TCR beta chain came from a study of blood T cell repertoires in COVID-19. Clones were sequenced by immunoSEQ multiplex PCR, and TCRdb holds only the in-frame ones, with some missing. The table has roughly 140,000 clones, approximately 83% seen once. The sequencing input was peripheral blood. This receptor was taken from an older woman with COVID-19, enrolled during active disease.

Written as DNA, the CDR3 is TGTGCCAGCAGCCAAAGAGAGTCCGGGGGGTTCAAGAACTATGGCTACACCTTC. It codes for CASSQRESGGFKNYGYTF. The rearrangement links TRBV7-2 to TRBJ1-2; maybe TRBD1 (5 bases). The length of the CDR3 is 18 residues. Trimming left V 5 bases short and J 2 bases short, with 24 bases between. CDR1 is SGHTA, CDR2 FQGNSA, per germline.